The present T cell receptor (beta chain) was sequenced within a study of blood T cell repertoires in COVID-19. The CDR3 length is 12 residues. Germline CDR1 and CDR2: SGHRS and YFSETQ. Between the trimmed V and J ends, which lost 0 bases and 10 bases, there was a span of 10 bases. The repertoire was sequenced with immunoSEQ multiplex PCR; TCRdb's copy has only in-frame clones and lacks some. This table has some 490,000 clones, about 85% appearing once. The chain uses TRBV5-1 and TRBJ1-2, with a tentative D call TRBD1 (6 bases). The sequenced sample was PBMCs or T cells enriched from blood (not recorded which). This sequence was found in a woman aged 55 to 70 who had recovered from COVID-19. CDR3 region: CASSLEGGVYTF. The CDR3 coding sequence is TGCGCCAGCAGCTTGGAAGGGGGTGTCTACACCTTC.